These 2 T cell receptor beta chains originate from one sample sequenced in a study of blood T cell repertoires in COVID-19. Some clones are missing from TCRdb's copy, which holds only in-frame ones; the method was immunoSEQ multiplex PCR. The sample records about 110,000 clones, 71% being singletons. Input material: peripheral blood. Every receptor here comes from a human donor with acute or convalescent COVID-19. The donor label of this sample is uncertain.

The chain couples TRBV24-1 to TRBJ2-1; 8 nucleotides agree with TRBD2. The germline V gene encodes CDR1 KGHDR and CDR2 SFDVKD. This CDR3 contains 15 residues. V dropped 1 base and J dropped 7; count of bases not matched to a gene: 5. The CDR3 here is CATSDLETSDNEQFF. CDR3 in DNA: TGTGCCACCAGTGATTTAGAGACTAGCGATAATGAGCAGTTCTTC.

The CDR3 DNA sequence: TGTGCCAGCAGCGCCGCTGGGGGCCGGGACTATGGCTACACCTTC. Its translation: CASSAAGGRDYGYTF. The chain carries TRBV9 and TRBJ1-2; D may be TRBD1 (6 bases). V was trimmed by 3 bases and J by 3 bases, leaving 15 bases between them. CDR3 size: 15 residues. CDR1 and CDR2 (germline): SGDLS, YYNGEE.